This T cell receptor (beta chain) stems from a study of cytomegalovirus exposure and HLA in healthy donors (dated 2017 in TCRdb). Study-wide context: The 500 to 700 repertoires of the first cohort and the roughly 120 validation repertoires were produced on the same platform, according to a later analysis. The aim of the study was to test whether cataloging public T cell receptors could identify signatures of past pathogen exposure. Besides the first cohort of 666 subjects, a separate validation cohort made up of over a hundred different subjects was used. To predict cytomegalovirus infection status, the study brought together high-throughput TCR immunosequencing, statistical association of individual TCRs with disease status, and machine learning.

CDR1 and CDR2, per the germline V gene, are SGHRS and YFSETQ. The cysteine opens and the phenylalanine closes a CDR3 of 16 amino acids. This entry keeps only the CDR3 DNA: 48 bases, framed from base 1. The V end gives up 3 bases and the J end 13 bases, leaving 15 bases in the junction not matched to a gene. The donors were included in the validation cohort of 100 to 150 subjects, a group kept apart from the 666-subject first cohort. Library preparation used the immunoSEQ multiplex PCR assay. In the original analysis: To diagnose cytomegalovirus status from the catalog of TCR beta chain sequences, a statistical classification framework was built. TCRdb holds this immuneACCESS table with in-frame rearrangements only. Some clones are missing; in checked studies, unresolved V genes explain under half, and the rest has no known cause. V and J calls and clone size are copied from that table; D and trimming were computed from the DNA. The sample table contains around 300,000 clones; only one count was recorded for around 87% of them. The top ten clonotypes cover over 0.7% of the sample.

As for this clone: Its antigen is currently not known. No quality values exist for individual bases; no much larger clone is one base distant.

Paper-wide results and their limitations: In vitro tests confirmed that a few of the cytomegalovirus-associated TCR beta chains recognize cytomegalovirus antigens. A later analysis had no HLA typing for the validation cohort, so co-occurrence there was scored across all 120 or so repertoires. Subsequent analysis determined that TCRs grouped into clusters in the first cohort also showed a tendency toward co-occurrence across the 90 to 150 validation repertoires, and 85% to 95% of cluster scores exceeded 0. The classifier was reported to diagnose cytomegalovirus status with high specificity and sensitivity in both the original and validation cohorts. The study gave a list of some 150 TCR beta chains associated with cytomegalovirus. The authors suggested that the approach could potentially be generalized to other disease states and immunological phenotypes. Most TCR sequences were seen in very few donors, while some public TCRs were found in many individuals.

The sample comprised PBMCs. The receptor was derived from a woman between 18 and 29 years old in good health and CMV-seronegative. This chain is built from TRBV5-1 and TRBJ2-1, with 11 bases aligning to TRBD2. The DNA is TGCGCCAGCAGCTGGACGTCTAGCGGGAGGATCGATGGTCAGTTCTTC. It translates to CASSWTSSGRIDGQFF.